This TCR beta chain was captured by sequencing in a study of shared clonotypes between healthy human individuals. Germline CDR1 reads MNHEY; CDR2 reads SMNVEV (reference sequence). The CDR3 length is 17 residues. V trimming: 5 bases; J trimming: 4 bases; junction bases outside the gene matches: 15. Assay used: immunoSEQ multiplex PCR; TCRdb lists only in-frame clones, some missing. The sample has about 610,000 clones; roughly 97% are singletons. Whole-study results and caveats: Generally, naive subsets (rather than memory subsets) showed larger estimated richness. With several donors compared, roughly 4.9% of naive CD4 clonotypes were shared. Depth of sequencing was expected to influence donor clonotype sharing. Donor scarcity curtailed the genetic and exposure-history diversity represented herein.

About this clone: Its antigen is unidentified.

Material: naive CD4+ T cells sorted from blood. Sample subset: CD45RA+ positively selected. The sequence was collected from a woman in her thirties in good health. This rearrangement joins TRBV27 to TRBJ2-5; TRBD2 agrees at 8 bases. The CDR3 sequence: CASSRHLRGDPRETQYF. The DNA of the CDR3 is TGTGCCAGCAGTCGGCACTTGCGGGGGGACCCCCGAGAGACCCAGTACTTC.